Presented here are 5 T cell receptor beta chains from one specimen sequenced in a study of T cell repertoires in cytomegalovirus infection. TCRdb re-called the reads through MiXCR, storing one row per CDR3 protein. The sample includes 400,000 or so distinct CDR3 sequences, 31% of them seen just once. Sequenced input: PBMCs. These receptors all stem from a human donor in good health (CMV status not recorded). Some clones in this sample may be carry-over from other donors' samples.

This clonotype was counted ten times or more. CDR3 sequence: CASSPGQGFYEQYF. CDR3 nucleotide sequence: TGTGCCAGCAGCCCTGGACAGGGTTTTTACGAGCAGTACTTC. This rearrangement joins TRBV7-2 to TRBJ2-7; 8 bases line up with TRBD1. Per the germline V gene, CDR1 is SGHTA and CDR2 is FQGNSA. Trimming cost V 5 bases and J 4 bases; bases outside gene matches: 7. The CDR3 totals 14 residues. Based on the CDR3 plus reference TRBV7-2 and TRBJ2-7, the full variable domain is GAGVSQSPSNKVTEKGKDVELRCDPISGHTALYWYRQSLGQGLEFLIYFQGNSAPDKSGLPSDRFSAERTGGSVSTLTIQRTQQEDSAVYLCASSPGQGFYEQYFGPGTRLTVT.

The V and J genes are TRBV19 and TRBJ2-4; D is possibly TRBD1 or TRBD2 (5 bases each). V lost 1 base to trimming and J lost 3 bases, with 13 bases between them. Germline loops: CDR1 LNHDA, CDR2 SQIVND (reference sequence). The CDR3 spans 16 residues. The CDR3 coding sequence is TGTGCCAGTAGTATAGGCCAGGGTGGGGGCAAAAACATTCAGTACTTC. It specifies CASSIGQGGGKNIQYF.

This clonotype showed up just a few times. V and J are TRBV27 and TRBJ2-2; TRBD2 matches at 7 bases. V shed 5 bases and J 4 bases; nucleotides not matched to a gene: 4. The CDR3 totals 14 residues. Per the germline V gene, CDR1 is MNHEY and CDR2 is SMNVEV (reference sequence). CDR3 residues: CASSLGTTTGELFF. The CDR3 DNA sequence: TGTGCCAGCAGTCTTGGGACTACCACCGGGGAGCTGTTTTTT.

This clonotype was counted ten times or more. The chain combines TRBV7-2 with TRBJ1-1, with D maybe TRBD1 (6 bases). There are 13 residues in the CDR3. Per the germline V gene, CDR1 is SGHTA and CDR2 is FQGNSA. V was clipped by 5 bases and J by 5 bases, with 12 bases between them. This CDR3 is CASSPKQGTEAFF. The DNA of the CDR3 is TGTGCCAGCAGCCCGAAGCAGGGGACTGAAGCTTTCTTT.

The chain has TRBV2 and TRBJ2-3, with D tentatively TRBD2 (7 bases). The CDR3 runs to 12 residues. Trimming left V 8 bases short and J 5 bases short, with 11 bases between. The germline CDR1 and CDR2 sequences are SNHLY and FYNNEI. CDR3 residues: CASGGAEDTQYF. The CDR3 nucleotides are TGTGCCAGCGGGGGGGCCGAAGATACGCAGTATTTT.